These T cell receptor beta chains were read from a single sample in a study of somatic mutations in cytotoxic T cells in rheumatoid arthritis. The data were produced by immunoSEQ multiplex PCR, yet TCRdb's version contains in-frame clones alone and is incomplete. The data contain some 8,700 clones, roughly 75% of them singletons. Sequencing used CD8+ T cells sorted from blood. The receptor set was obtained from an adult with rheumatoid arthritis. Both conserved end residues are part of each CDR3. A D gene is named only where the DNA matches it firmly. The size field is filled for only some rows; it gives once, few, many or a size class.

v_gene: TRBV28; abundance: NA; d_gene: NA; j_gene: TRBJ2-7; CDR3nt: TGTGCCAGCAGCCCTGGGGGCCTCTTTGTCGAGCAGTACTTC; CDR3aa: CASSPGGLFVEQYF
v_gene: TRBV5-1; abundance: once; d_gene: NA; j_gene: TRBJ1-1; CDR3nt: TGCGCCAGCAGCTTCGACTCGAACACTGAAGCTTTCTTT; CDR3aa: CASSFDSNTEAFF
v_gene: TRBV7-3; abundance: NA; d_gene: NA; j_gene: TRBJ1-4; CDR3nt: TGTGCCATGGTCCGGGGACTTCGGGTGTCTACGAATGAAAAACTGTTTTTT; CDR3aa: CAMVRGLRVSTNEKLFF
v_gene: TRBV7-6; abundance: few; d_gene: TRBD1; j_gene: TRBJ1-6; CDR3nt: TGTGCCAGCAGCTTAGGACAGGGGGCGACTCTTAATTCACCCCTCCACTTT; CDR3aa: CASSLGQGATLNSPLHF
v_gene: TRBV7-2; abundance: NA; d_gene: TRBD1; j_gene: TRBJ2-5; CDR3nt: TGTGCCAGCAGCTTCGGGACAGGGCAGGAGACCCAGTACTTC; CDR3aa: CASSFGTGQETQYF
v_gene: TRBV4-1; abundance: NA; d_gene: NA; j_gene: TRBJ2-7; CDR3nt: TGCGCCAGCAGCCAAGATTCGGTAGGGGGTTCCTACGAGCAGTACTTC; CDR3aa: CASSQDSVGGSYEQYF
v_gene: TRBV11-2; abundance: NA; d_gene: NA; j_gene: TRBJ2-7; CDR3nt: TGTGCCAGCAGCCCGAGGGGGGACGAGCAGTACTTC; CDR3aa: CASSPRGDEQYF
v_gene: TRBV7-9; abundance: few; d_gene: NA; j_gene: TRBJ1-2; CDR3nt: TGTGCCAGCAGCTTCCCCCACTATGGCTACACCTTC; CDR3aa: CASSFPHYGYTF
v_gene: TRBV6-5; abundance: few; d_gene: TRBD1; j_gene: TRBJ2-2; CDR3nt: TGTGCCAGCAGTTATTCGTTTACAGGGGGGACCGGGGAGCTGTTTTTT; CDR3aa: CASSYSFTGGTGELFF
v_gene: TRBV6-4; abundance: medium-sized; d_gene: NA; j_gene: TRBJ1-5; CDR3nt: TGTGCCAGCAGTGAACGTGGGGATAGCAATCAGCCCCAGCATTTT; CDR3aa: CASSERGDSNQPQHF
v_gene: TRBV19; abundance: NA; d_gene: NA; j_gene: TRBJ2-3; CDR3nt: TGTGCCAGTAGTAGGGGGGCGAGCACAGATACGCAGTATTTT; CDR3aa: CASSRGASTDTQYF
v_gene: TRBV27; abundance: NA; d_gene: NA; j_gene: TRBJ2-7; CDR3nt: TGTGCCAGCAGTTTAGGGGGGAGAGGCTACGAGCAGTACTTC; CDR3aa: CASSLGGRGYEQYF
v_gene: TRBV11-2; abundance: NA; d_gene: NA; j_gene: TRBJ1-4; CDR3nt: TGTGCCAGCAGCTCGGACTTACGCCGCGAAAAACTGTTTTTT; CDR3aa: CASSSDLRREKLFF
v_gene: TRBV7-9; abundance: NA; d_gene: NA; j_gene: TRBJ1-6; CDR3nt: TGTGCCAGCAGCTCGGGGGCGGGAAGGAATTCACCCCTCCACTTT; CDR3aa: CASSSGAGRNSPLHF
v_gene: TRBV7-5; abundance: NA; d_gene: NA; j_gene: TRBJ2-1; CDR3nt: TGTGTCAGAAGCTTAGGTCGGGACAGCTCCTACAATGAGCAGTTCTTC; CDR3aa: CVRSLGRDSSYNEQFF
v_gene: TRBV4-3; abundance: NA; d_gene: NA; j_gene: TRBJ2-3; CDR3nt: TGCGCCAGCAGCCAGGAGAGCTTTGGGGGGAGGACAGATACGCAGTATTTT; CDR3aa: CASSQESFGGRTDTQYF
v_gene: TRBV7-2; abundance: NA; d_gene: TRBD2; j_gene: TRBJ2-7; CDR3nt: TGTGCCAGCAGCTCGACTAGCGGGGCGGGGGGCGAGCAGTACTTC; CDR3aa: CASSSTSGAGGEQYF
v_gene: TRBV15; abundance: few; d_gene: TRBD1; j_gene: TRBJ1-4; CDR3nt: TGTGCCACCAGCAGAGGGAGAGGGGGCGAGGAAAAACTGTTTTTT; CDR3aa: CATSRGRGGEEKLFF
v_gene: TRBV14; abundance: NA; d_gene: NA; j_gene: TRBJ2-7; CDR3nt: TGTGCCAGCAGCCAAGAATCCCACTACGAGCAGTACTTC; CDR3aa: CASSQESHYEQYF
v_gene: TRBV5-6; abundance: once; d_gene: NA; j_gene: TRBJ2-3; CDR3nt: TGTGCCAGCAGCTTCGGTACAGATACGCAGTATTTT; CDR3aa: CASSFGTDTQYF
v_gene: TRBV6-4; abundance: NA; d_gene: NA; j_gene: TRBJ1-5; CDR3nt: TGTGCCAGCAGTAAGGACGGGGGGGACAATCAGCCCCAGCATTTT; CDR3aa: CASSKDGGDNQPQHF
v_gene: TRBV28; abundance: NA; d_gene: NA; j_gene: TRBJ2-1; CDR3nt: TGTGCCAGCAGTTTAGTGGGTAGCGAGCAGTTCTTC; CDR3aa: CASSLVGSEQFF
v_gene: TRBV19; abundance: once; d_gene: NA; j_gene: TRBJ2-5; CDR3nt: TGTGCCAGTAGCAGGGAATACCAAGAGACCCAGTACTTC; CDR3aa: CASSREYQETQYF
v_gene: TRBV6-4; abundance: NA; d_gene: TRBD2; j_gene: TRBJ2-3; CDR3nt: TGTGCCAGCTCTAGCGGGGATCCCACAGATACGCAGTATTTT; CDR3aa: CASSSGDPTDTQYF
v_gene: TRBV6-6; abundance: NA; d_gene: NA; j_gene: TRBJ2-3; CDR3nt: TGTGCCAGCAGTTACTTCCTAGGGGATACGCAGTATTTT; CDR3aa: CASSYFLGDTQYF
v_gene: TRBV4-1; abundance: NA; d_gene: TRBD1; j_gene: TRBJ1-2; CDR3nt: TGCGCCAGCAGCCAAGATAGTACAGGGGGCGGTCGAATTTTCGGCTACACCTTC; CDR3aa: CASSQDSTGGGRIFGYTF
v_gene: TRBV7-9; abundance: few; d_gene: TRBD1; j_gene: TRBJ1-6; CDR3nt: TGTGCCAGTCAACTATCCGGGACAGAAAATTCACCCCTCCACTTT; CDR3aa: CASQLSGTENSPLHF
v_gene: TRBV27; abundance: few; d_gene: TRBD2; j_gene: TRBJ2-7; CDR3nt: TGTGCCAGCAGTTTAGCGGCCCCTAGCGGGAGTTACTACGAGCAGTACTTC; CDR3aa: CASSLAAPSGSYYEQYF
v_gene: TRBV9; abundance: NA; d_gene: NA; j_gene: TRBJ1-6; CDR3nt: TGTGCCAGCAGCGTAGATTTCTTACCCTATAATTCACCCCTCCACTTT; CDR3aa: CASSVDFLPYNSPLHF
v_gene: TRBV9; abundance: NA; d_gene: NA; j_gene: TRBJ2-1; CDR3nt: TGTGCCAGCAAGGGCTCCTACAATGAGCAGTTCTTC; CDR3aa: CASKGSYNEQFF
v_gene: TRBV7-2; abundance: NA; d_gene: TRBD2; j_gene: TRBJ2-7; CDR3nt: TGTGCCAGCAGCCCCCTAGGGGGACTAGCCGCCTACGAGCAGTACTTC; CDR3aa: CASSPLGGLAAYEQYF
v_gene: TRBV5-1; abundance: NA; d_gene: TRBD2; j_gene: TRBJ2-3; CDR3nt: TGCGCCAGCAGCTTGCTTGCGCGGGAGATTCCAGATACGCAGTATTTT; CDR3aa: CASSLLAREIPDTQYF
v_gene: TRBV5-1; abundance: NA; d_gene: TRBD2; j_gene: TRBJ2-5; CDR3nt: TGCGCCAGCAGCCCGGGACTAGCGGGAGAAGAGACCCAGTACTTC; CDR3aa: CASSPGLAGEETQYF
v_gene: TRBV5-1; abundance: NA; d_gene: TRBD1; j_gene: TRBJ2-7; CDR3nt: TGCGCCAGCAAAGTTCAGACAGGGAGCTCCTACGAGCAGTACTTC; CDR3aa: CASKVQTGSSYEQYF
v_gene: TRBV7-3; abundance: NA; d_gene: NA; j_gene: TRBJ2-3; CDR3nt: TGTGCCAGCAGCTTAGGTGGGGGGGGCGCAGATACGCAGTATTTT; CDR3aa: CASSLGGGGADTQYF
v_gene: TRBV4-1; abundance: NA; d_gene: NA; j_gene: TRBJ2-2; CDR3nt: TGCGCCAGCAGCCAAACGGGGGCCGCCGGGGAGCTGTTTTTT; CDR3aa: CASSQTGAAGELFF
v_gene: TRBV7-2; abundance: NA; d_gene: NA; j_gene: TRBJ2-3; CDR3nt: TGTGCCAGCAGCTTAGCGGATCGGTCAAGCACAGATACGCAGTATTTT; CDR3aa: CASSLADRSSTDTQYF
v_gene: TRBV9; abundance: NA; d_gene: NA; j_gene: TRBJ2-5; CDR3nt: TGTGCCAGCAGCGTAGAGGACGGCCAAGAGACCCAGTACTTC; CDR3aa: CASSVEDGQETQYF
v_gene: TRBV6-4; abundance: NA; d_gene: NA; j_gene: TRBJ2-7; CDR3nt: TGTGCCAGGAGGCCTACCTACGAGCAGTACTTC; CDR3aa: CARRPTYEQYF
v_gene: TRBV30; abundance: NA; d_gene: NA; j_gene: TRBJ2-2; CDR3nt: TGTGCCTGGAGTGTACATCCCCCTAGCGAATACGCCGGGGAGCTGTTTTTT; CDR3aa: CAWSVHPPSEYAGELFF
v_gene: TRBV7-6; abundance: NA; d_gene: NA; j_gene: TRBJ2-6; CDR3nt: TGTGCCAGCAGCCCGTTCTCTGGGGCCAACGTCCTGACTTTC; CDR3aa: CASSPFSGANVLTF
v_gene: TRBV28; abundance: NA; d_gene: NA; j_gene: TRBJ2-5; CDR3nt: TGTGCCAGCCGATGGACGGAGGAGGGAGAGACCCAGTACTTC; CDR3aa: CASRWTEEGETQYF
v_gene: TRBV4-1; abundance: NA; d_gene: NA; j_gene: TRBJ2-5; CDR3nt: TGCGCCAGCAGCCAACTAGCTTTTGAGACCCAGTACTTC; CDR3aa: CASSQLAFETQYF
v_gene: TRBV2; abundance: NA; d_gene: TRBD1; j_gene: TRBJ2-2; CDR3nt: TGTGCCAGCAGTTACGACAGGGTCACCGGGGAGCTGTTTTTT; CDR3aa: CASSYDRVTGELFF
v_gene: TRBV6-1; abundance: NA; d_gene: TRBD2; j_gene: TRBJ2-1; CDR3nt: TGTGCCAGCAAGGCGGGAGGGCCTATCTACAATGAGCAGTTCTTC; CDR3aa: CASKAGGPIYNEQFF
v_gene: TRBV4-2; abundance: large; d_gene: TRBD2; j_gene: TRBJ2-7; CDR3nt: TGTGCCAGCAGCCAAGCTGCTAGCGGGGAGCCCTACGAGCAGTACTTC; CDR3aa: CASSQAASGEPYEQYF
v_gene: TRBV6-4; abundance: medium-sized; d_gene: TRBD2; j_gene: TRBJ2-3; CDR3nt: TGTGCCAGCAGTGACGGGAGCGGGGGAACAGATACGCAGTATTTT; CDR3aa: CASSDGSGGTDTQYF
v_gene: TRBV5-6; abundance: NA; d_gene: TRBD1; j_gene: TRBJ1-4; CDR3nt: TGTGCCAGCAGCTTTGGCAGGGGGTATGAAAAACTGTTTTTT; CDR3aa: CASSFGRGYEKLFF
v_gene: TRBV19; abundance: few; d_gene: NA; j_gene: TRBJ2-5; CDR3nt: TGTGCCAGTAGTATAGTCGGGGTCGGTCAGACCCAGTACTTC; CDR3aa: CASSIVGVGQTQYF
v_gene: TRBV6-1; abundance: NA; d_gene: NA; j_gene: TRBJ2-7; CDR3nt: TGTGCCAGCAGTGAAGCCGGCGGCAGCTCCTACGAGCAGTACTTC; CDR3aa: CASSEAGGSSYEQYF
v_gene: TRBV7-2; abundance: NA; d_gene: NA; j_gene: TRBJ2-2; CDR3nt: TGTGCCAGCAGCACAAAAACCGGGGAGCTGTTTTTT; CDR3aa: CASSTKTGELFF